This T cell receptor beta chain was identified during a study of T cells expressing NK-cell markers. The CDR3 loop spans 16 amino acids. Germline CDR1 reads SEHNR; CDR2 reads FQNEAQ (reference sequence). TCRdb re-called the 5' RACE reads; every CDR3 protein appears as one record, without DNA. Reported are hundreds of thousands of distinct CDR3 sequences; the ten largest clones contain around 4.9%. V usage is TRBV7-9 and J usage is TRBJ2-6. Material for sequencing was blood T cells: a sorted CD56 or NKG2C T cell subset, CD4+ or CD8+ T cells, or bulk PBMC T cells (not recorded which). This clonotype was sampled from a man aged 18-75 years in good health. The CDR3 sequence is CASSPRQSSGANVLTF. Complete variable domain (other parts from reference TRBV7-9 and TRBJ2-6): DTGVSQNPRHKITKRGQNVTFRCDPISEHNRLYWYRQTLGQGPEFLTYFQNEAQLEKSRLLSDRFSAERPKGSFSTLEIQRTEQGDSAMYLCASSPRQSSGANVLTFGAGSRLTVL.